The 28 T cell receptor beta chains below come from one sample, sequenced in a study of beta chain features in type 1 diabetes. The authors reverse transcribed all of the isolated RNA, so sequencing captured expressed TCRB transcripts. Clones were read by immunoSEQ multiplex PCR, and TCRdb kept only the in-frame ones, dropping some. The sample lists a few hundred thousand clones, about 13% occurring once. Study-wide results and limits: Across all four CD4+ subsets, people with type 1 diabetes showed modestly shorter TCRB CDR3s.

Their antigen targets remain unknown. The specimen sequenced was naive CD4+ T cells from blood. These receptors all come from a woman aged 18-35 years with type 1 diabetes.

This chain connects TRBV4-1 to TRBJ2-1; 9 bases are shared with TRBD2. CDR1 is MGHRA, CDR2 YSYEKL, per germline. The CDR3 loop spans 17 amino acids. The trim removed 1 base at V and 8 bases at J, leaving 12 bases unmatched. CDR3 bases: TGCGCCAGCAGCCAAGGACGTAGCGGGAGCATGAGAGATGAGCAGTTCTTC. Its protein product is CASSQGRSGSMRDEQFF.

The chain employs TRBV5-1 and TRBJ2-7, with D possibly matching TRBD2 (5 bases). V was shortened by 0 bases and J by 2 bases, with 9 bases between the two germline ends. Germline V gene lookup returns CDR1 SGHRS and CDR2 YFSETQ. The CDR3 covers 14 residues. The CDR3 region has the DNA TGCGCCAGCAGCTTGGGTTCCGGGGCCTACGAGCAGTACTTC. It encodes CASSLGSGAYEQYF.

This clone was observed a single time. The CDR3, as DNA: TGTGCCAGCAGTTACGGGGGGAGGGGAGATACGCAGTATTTT. Protein: CASSYGGRGDTQYF. V gene TRBV6-6 combines with J gene TRBJ2-3; 7 bases fit TRBD2. From germline, CDR1 is MNHNY and CDR2 SVGAGI (reference sequence). This CDR3 contains 14 residues. Unmatched junction bases numbered 4, after V lost 2 bases and J lost 5 bases.

This clone was seen a handful of times. The chain carries TRBV30 and TRBJ2-5, with D tentatively TRBD1 (8 bases). The CDR3 has 14 residues. The V end was cut by 0 bases, the J end by 4 bases, with 12 bases between. Germline loops: CDR1 GTSNPN, CDR2 SVGIG (reference sequence). The CDR3 sequence: CAWSVQGGVETQYF. Written as DNA, the CDR3 is TGTGCCTGGAGTGTACAGGGGGGGGTAGAGACCCAGTACTTC.

The chain carries TRBV6-6 and TRBJ2-1, with 9 nucleotides matching TRBD2. The CDR3 has 15 residues. Germline V gene sequence: CDR1 MNHNY, CDR2 SVGAGI (reference sequence). V lost 6 bases to trimming and J lost 7 bases; unmatched junction nucleotides: 10. CDR3 nucleotide sequence: TGTGCCAGCAGCCACCTTAGCGGGAGTGCGAATGAGCAGTTCTTC. Protein: CASSHLSGSANEQFF.

This clone was seen a handful of times. The genes are TRBV11-3 and TRBJ2-3; the match to TRBD2 covers 11 bases. Germline V CDR1 and CDR2: SGHNT, YENEEA. The length of the CDR3 is 16 residues. With 4 bases clipped from V and 5 bases from J, the junction kept 8 bases outside the gene matches. DNA for the CDR3: TGTGCCAGCAGCTCCCGTCTAGCGGGAGGTCGAGATACGCAGTATTTT. Translated, it gives CASSSRLAGGRDTQYF.

The chain has TRBV6-5 and TRBJ2-1; 12 positions agree with TRBD1. The V gene end was trimmed by 6 bases and the J gene end by 10 bases; junction bases not matched to a gene: 10. Germline CDR1 and CDR2: MNHEY and SVGAGI. The CDR3 contains 15 residues. Here the CDR3 reads CASRNPGTGGREQFF. CDR3 coding DNA: TGTGCCAGCAGAAATCCCGGGACAGGGGGCCGGGAGCAGTTCTTC.

This CDR3 is CASSSLKGDYSEQFF. The CDR3 coding sequence is TGCGCCAGCAGCTCGCTCAAGGGGGACTATTCTGAGCAGTTCTTC. The J gene is TRBJ2-1, the V gene TRBV5-1; possible D gene TRBD2, 7 bases. The V gene's germline CDR1 is SGHRS and CDR2 YFSETQ. This CDR3 has 15 residues. With 3 bases removed from V and 9 bases from J, the gap between germline ends came to 19 bases.

V gene TRBV15 combines with J gene TRBJ2-7; D is perhaps TRBD2 (7 bases). V lost 0 bases, J lost 5 bases, and 17 bases lay in between. CDR1 is LNHNV and CDR2 is YYDKDF in the germline V gene (reference sequence). The CDR3 loop spans 16 amino acids. CDR3 sequence (DNA): TGTGCCACCAGCAGAGATCCGGCGGGGGCAGGGGACGAGCAGTACTTC. Translated, it gives CATSRDPAGAGDEQYF.

The V and J genes are TRBV10-3 and TRBJ2-3; 10 bases line up with TRBD1. This CDR3 has 13 amino acids. Germline V lookup: CDR1 ENHRY, CDR2 SYGVKD. Losses at the gene ends were 10 bases for V and 2 bases for J; bases not matched to a gene: 3. The CDR3 region has the DNA TGTGCCAGAAGACAGGGGGCCACAGATACGCAGTATTTT. Amino acid sequence: CARRQGATDTQYF.

This clone was seen a handful of times. The gene calls are TRBV7-2 and TRBJ2-5; D not resolved. Germline V gene lookup returns CDR1 SGHTA and CDR2 FQGNSA. V gave up 5 bases and J gave up 5 bases, with 15 bases separating them. The CDR3 has 14 residues. The CDR3 loop reads CASSPVRPEETQYF. CDR3 sequence (DNA): TGTGCCAGCAGCCCCGTGAGACCGGAGGAGACCCAGTACTTC. The full variable domain, its missing parts supplied by reference TRBV7-2 and TRBJ2-5, is GAGVSQSPSNKVTEKGKDVELRCDPISGHTALYWYRQSLGQGLEFLIYFQGNSAPDKSGLPSDRFSAERTGGSVSTLTIQRTQQEDSAVYLCASSPVRPEETQYFGPGTRLLVL.

The gene calls are TRBV7-2 and TRBJ2-5, with 8 bases lining up with TRBD2. V gave up 3 bases and J gave up 6 bases; unmatched junction bases: 12. This CDR3 is built from 16 residues. The germline V gene has CDR1 SGHTA and CDR2 FQGNSA. The chain's CDR3 is CASSFMAGGGLKTQYF. The CDR3, as DNA: TGTGCCAGCAGCTTCATGGCGGGAGGCGGGTTAAAGACCCAGTACTTC.

The chain recombines TRBV5-1 with TRBJ2-3, with D perhaps matching TRBD1 (5 bases). The V and J ends lost 8 bases and 5 bases respectively, with 27 bases between them. The CDR3 is 17 amino acids. Germline CDR1 is SGHRS and CDR2 is YFSETQ. CDR3 region: CASHQGVAPIAGDTQYF. The CDR3 DNA reads TGCGCCAGTCACCAAGGGGTAGCACCCATTGCAGGAGATACGCAGTATTTT. Together with reference TRBV5-1 and TRBJ2-3, the CDR3 gives the full variable domain: KAGVTQTPRYLIKTRGQQVTLSCSPISGHRSVSWYQQTPGQGLQFLFEYFSETQRNKGNFPGRFSGRQFSNSRSEMNVSTLELGDSALYLCASHQGVAPIAGDTQYFGPGTRLTVL.

The chain recombines TRBV4-3 with TRBJ1-2, with D perhaps TRBD1 (5 bases). Germline loops: CDR1 LGHNA, CDR2 YSLEER. Trimming pared 0 bases from V and 4 bases from J, leaving 18 bases between. The length of the CDR3 is 17 residues. This chain's CDR3 is CASSQEIGAGLGYGYTF. Written as DNA, the CDR3 is TGCGCCAGCAGCCAAGAAATAGGGGCGGGGCTCGGCTATGGCTACACCTTC.

This clone was observed a handful of times. V is TRBV4-2 and J is TRBJ2-3; 9 nucleotides agree with TRBD2. The germline gives CDR1 LGHNA, CDR2 YNFKEQ. The J segment lost 6 bases and the V segment lost 4 bases, leaving 2 bases of the junction unmatched. CDR3 length: 13 residues. The CDR3 loop reads CASSLGLADTQYF. The CDR3 DNA reads TGTGCCAGCAGCCTCGGACTAGCGGATACGCAGTATTTT.

The V call is TRBV19, the J call TRBJ1-5; 8 bases line up with TRBD1. The CDR3 sequence is 15 residues long. V shed 4 bases, J shed 5 bases, and the junction held 7 bases outside the gene matches. From germline, CDR1 is LNHDA and CDR2 SQIVND (reference sequence). The CDR3 DNA reads TGTGCCAGTAGTACCCACGGACAGGGCGATCAGCCCCAGCATTTT. Protein product: CASSTHGQGDQPQHF.

This clone has a handful of counts. This chain joins TRBV4-3 and TRBJ1-2; 7 bases match TRBD1. CDR1 and CDR2 (germline): LGHNA, YSLEER. This CDR3 is built from 17 residues. After removal of 0 bases from V and 7 bases from J, the junction contained 14 bases not matched to a gene. CDR3: CASSQDSGGRSGGGYTF. CDR3 nucleotides: TGCGCCAGCAGCCAAGATTCTGGGGGTCGTTCAGGGGGTGGCTACACCTTC.

This clone was recorded a few times. The J gene is TRBJ1-2, the V gene TRBV5-4; D uncertain. The ends were cut back, 0 bases at V and 8 bases at J, with 11 bases in the middle. This CDR3 is 13 amino acids long. The germline gives CDR1 SGHNT, CDR2 YYREEE (reference sequence). CDR3 bases: TGTGCCAGCAGCTTGGCCGACTTGTGGGGCTACACCTTC. Its protein is CASSLADLWGYTF.

This clone came up a few times. The J gene is TRBJ1-4, the V gene TRBV2, with D possibly matching TRBD1 (5 bases). In germline, CDR1 is SNHLY, CDR2 FYNNEI. V dropped 3 bases and J dropped 8 bases, with 13 bases sitting between them. This CDR3 has 14 residues. The CDR3 DNA reads TGTGCCAGCAGTGACGGCAGGGCCAGCGAAAAACTGTTTTTT. As protein: CASSDGRASEKLFF.

This clone was observed a few times. The chain joins TRBV28 to TRBJ2-3, with 8 bases aligning to TRBD1. CDR3 length equals 14 residues. CDR1 MDHEN and CDR2 SYDVKM come from the germline V gene. After removal of 6 bases from V and 1 base from J, the junction contained 3 bases not matched to a gene. The CDR3 reads CASRPGQGTDTQYF. CDR3 DNA sequence: TGTGCCAGCAGACCGGGACAGGGCACAGATACGCAGTATTTT. The full variable domain, rest sourced from reference TRBV28 and TRBJ2-3, is DVKVTQSSRYLVKRTGEKVFLECVQDMDHENMFWYRQDPGLGLRLIYFSYDVKMKEKGDIPEGYSVSREKKERFSLILESASTNQTSMYLCASRPGQGTDTQYFGPGTRLTVL.

This clone was counted between two and nine times. The chain links TRBV25-1 to TRBJ2-1; 16 bases fit TRBD2. The CDR3 totals 16 residues. Germline CDR1 and CDR2: MGHDK and SYGVNS. V shed 7 bases and J 7 bases; nucleotides not matched to a gene: 7. DNA of the CDR3: TGTGCCAGCACTGGGACTAGCGGGAGGGCCGTGAATGAGCAGTTCTTC. It encodes CASTGTSGRAVNEQFF.

The J gene is TRBJ1-2, the V gene TRBV29-1; D unclear. Looked up from germline, CDR1 is SQVTM and CDR2 is ANQGSEA. V lost 4 bases, J lost 0 bases, and 12 bases lay in between. This CDR3 spans 14 amino acids. The chain's CDR3 is CSVVGGRSNYGYTF. CDR3 sequence (DNA): TGCAGCGTTGTGGGAGGACGGTCTAACTATGGCTACACCTTC. The whole variable domain, filled in from reference TRBV29-1 and TRBJ1-2, reads SAVISQKPSRDICQRGTSLTIQCQVDSQVTMMFWYRQQPGQSLTLIATANQGSEATYESGFVIDKFPISRPNLTFSTLTVSNMSPEDSSIYLCSVVGGRSNYGYTFGSGTRLTVV.

The chain employs TRBV28 and TRBJ2-7, with 8 positions matching TRBD2. Germline V gene sequence: CDR1 MDHEN, CDR2 SYDVKM. The ends lost 6 bases at V and 2 bases at J; junction bases unmatched: 12. This CDR3 region has 16 residues. CDR3 DNA sequence: TGTGCCAGCAGCCCCGGGGCTAGCGGGTCGACCTACGAGCAGTACTTC. Its translation: CASSPGASGSTYEQYF.

The genes are TRBV5-1 and TRBJ2-5; D is unresolved. CDR1 and CDR2 (germline): SGHRS, YFSETQ. The CDR3 contains 13 residues. Trimming took 4 bases from V and 2 from J, leaving 9 bases between them. The CDR3 DNA is TGCGCCAGCAGCACGGGTGATCAAGAGACCCAGTACTTC. It translates to CASSTGDQETQYF.

The rearrangement links TRBV6-5 to TRBJ2-7, with D perhaps matching TRBD1 (8 bases). This CDR3 spans 13 amino acids. Germline lookup yields CDR1 MNHEY and CDR2 SVGAGI. Trimming pared 6 bases from V and 9 bases from J, leaving 18 bases between. In nucleotides, the CDR3 is TGTGCCAGCAGCCCAAGGACAGGGAGGGTGCAGTACTTC. Protein product: CASSPRTGRVQYF.

This clone appeared a few times. The chain has TRBV5-6 and TRBJ2-7; the D gene is possibly TRBD1 (5 bases). CDR1 and CDR2 from the germline V gene are SGHDT and YYEEEE. The V gene lost 4 bases and the J gene lost 3 bases, with 14 bases spanning the gap. The CDR3 consists of 14 residues. The CDR3 sequence is CASSALRVGYEQYV. CDR3 nucleotide sequence: TGTGCCAGCAGCGCTCTCAGGGTTGGCTACGAGCAGTACGTC.

This clone has just a few counts. J is TRBJ1-1 and V is TRBV28; no clear D gene. Trimming removed 3 bases from V and 1 base from J, with 6 bases in between. There are 13 residues in the CDR3. CDR1 and CDR2 (germline): MDHEN, SYDVKM. The DNA of the CDR3 is TGTGCCAGCAGTTTCCGGAGGAACACTGAAGCTTTCTTT. Protein: CASSFRRNTEAFF.

In this sample, this clone turned up a few times. The rearrangement joins TRBV5-1 to TRBJ2-3; D might be TRBD2 (6 bases). This CDR3 region has 16 residues. V was clipped by 4 bases and J by 0 bases, with 15 bases between them. Per germline, CDR1 SGHRS and CDR2 YFSETQ. The CDR3 protein is CASSAGRGISTDTQYF. As DNA, the CDR3 is TGCGCCAGCAGCGCGGGACGGGGAATCAGCACAGATACGCAGTATTTT.